The 25 T cell receptor beta chains listed next were all sequenced from one sample in a study of cytomegalovirus exposure and HLA in healthy donors. In the PCR, 60 Vbeta and 13 Jbeta primers were used. Generated by immunoSEQ multiplex PCR, the TCRdb table keeps only in-frame clones and is missing some. Recorded for this sample: some 120,000 clones. The sample was PBMCs. These receptors all come from a man aged 35 to 55 in good health and CMV-seronegative.

The V and J genes are TRBV10-1 and TRBJ2-1, with TRBD2 identical over 7 bases. Germline V CDR1 and CDR2: WNHNN, SYGVQD (reference sequence). CDR3 length equals 15 residues. The J segment lost 0 bases and the V segment lost 6 bases, leaving 5 bases of the junction unmatched. CDR3 protein: CASRASGPSYNEQFF. CDR3 nucleotides: TGCGCCAGCAGGGCTAGCGGTCCCTCCTACAATGAGCAGTTCTTC.

This chain connects TRBV5-1 to TRBJ2-5, with TRBD2 matching over 13 bases. The V gene's germline CDR1 is SGHRS and CDR2 YFSETQ. This CDR3 spans 16 amino acids. After removal of 1 base from V and 5 bases from J, the junction contained 5 bases not matched to a gene. CDR3 in amino acids: CASSLWTSGSRETQYF. DNA of the CDR3: TGCGCCAGCAGCTTGTGGACTAGCGGGAGTAGGGAGACCCAGTACTTC.

The chain has TRBV7-2 and TRBJ2-5, with D possibly matching TRBD2 (5 bases). The germline gives CDR1 SGHTA, CDR2 FQGNSA. The CDR3 has 13 amino acids. Trimming took 7 bases from V and 4 from J, leaving 13 bases between them. CDR3 sequence reads: CASTLRSGETQYF. CDR3 in DNA: TGTGCCAGCACCCTTCGAAGCGGAGAGACCCAGTACTTC. Combining the CDR3 with reference TRBV7-2 and TRBJ2-5 gives the whole variable domain GAGVSQSPSNKVTEKGKDVELRCDPISGHTALYWYRQSLGQGLEFLIYFQGNSAPDKSGLPSDRFSAERTGGSVSTLTIQRTQQEDSAVYLCASTLRSGETQYFGPGTRLLVL.

The J gene is TRBJ2-2, the V gene TRBV19; 9 bases map to TRBD2. Per the germline V gene, CDR1 is LNHDA and CDR2 is SQIVND (reference sequence). The CDR3 spans 17 residues. J lost 4 bases, V lost 0 bases, and 6 bases had no gene match. The CDR3 loop is CASSIDQAGGGTGELFF. The CDR3 nucleotides read TGTGCCAGTAGTATAGATCAGGCGGGAGGGGGCACCGGGGAGCTGTTTTTT.

V is TRBV4-2 and J is TRBJ1-1; 10 bases line up with TRBD1. Germline V gene sequence: CDR1 LGHNA, CDR2 YNFKEQ. The CDR3 sequence is 15 residues long. J lost 5 bases, V lost 2 bases, and 5 bases had no gene match. The CDR3 reads CASSQRDRGDTEAFF. The CDR3 coding sequence is TGTGCCAGCAGCCAAAGGGACAGGGGCGATACTGAAGCTTTCTTT.

V gene TRBV10-3 combines with J gene TRBJ2-7, with 12 bases fitting TRBD2. The V gene's germline CDR1 is ENHRY and CDR2 SYGVKD. The CDR3 extends over 14 amino acids. Unmatched junction bases numbered 0, after V lost 4 bases and J lost 2 bases. CDR3 nucleotide sequence: TGTGCCATCAGTGGACTAGCGGGAGCCTACGAGCAGTACTTC. Encoded protein: CAISGLAGAYEQYF.

CDR3 in amino acids: CASSALAVNTDTQYF. CDR3 sequence (DNA): TGTGCCAGCAGCGCCCTAGCGGTAAACACAGATACGCAGTATTTT. The chain recombines TRBV9 with TRBJ2-3; 7 positions match TRBD2. This CDR3 region has 15 residues. V lost 3 bases to trimming and J lost 2 bases; unmatched junction nucleotides: 6. Germline V gene lookup returns CDR1 SGDLS and CDR2 YYNGEE. The complete variable domain, with remaining parts taken from reference TRBV9 and TRBJ2-3, reads DSGVTQTPKHLITATGQRVTLRCSPRSGDLSVYWYQQSLDQGLQFLIQYYNGEERAKGNILERFSAQQFPDLHSELNLSSLELGDSALYFCASSALAVNTDTQYFGPGTRLTVL.

This chain uses TRBV5-1 with TRBJ2-3, with 7 bases fitting TRBD2. Germline V gene data show CDR1 as SGHRS and CDR2 as YFSETQ. V was pared by 0 bases and J by 0 bases, with 4 bases of the junction left unmatched. The CDR3 consists of 16 residues. The CDR3 DNA reads TGCGCCAGCAGCTTGGAAGCGGGGCCTAGCACAGATACGCAGTATTTT. As protein: CASSLEAGPSTDTQYF.

The V gene is TRBV11-2, the J gene TRBJ2-7; D is uncertain. The ends were cut back, 3 bases at V and 4 bases at J, with 10 bases in the middle. Germline loops: CDR1 SGHAT, CDR2 FQNNGV. The CDR3 is 13 residues long. The CDR3 DNA reads as TGTGCCAGCAGCTTTTCCTTCCGGTACGAGCAGTACTTC. This codes for CASSFSFRYEQYF.

The gene calls are TRBV19 and TRBJ2-5; 8 positions match TRBD2. Germline V gene data show CDR1 as LNHDA and CDR2 as SQIVND (reference sequence). V shed 3 bases and J 1 base; nucleotides not matched to a gene: 7. The CDR3 runs to 16 residues. The CDR3, as DNA: TGTGCCAGTAGTATTGGAGCGGGAGTCGGCCAAGAGACCCAGTACTTC. Translation gives CASSIGAGVGQETQYF.

This chain links TRBV7-9 with TRBJ1-5; perhaps TRBD1 as D (5 bases). The CDR3 has 14 residues. Germline CDR1 SEHNR, CDR2 FQNEAQ (reference sequence). V was shortened by 4 bases and J by 5 bases, with 12 bases between the two germline ends. CDR3 bases: TGTGCCAGCAGCTCAGGGTTGGGTGATCAGCCCCAGCATTTT. Encoded protein: CASSSGLGDQPQHF.

The V gene is TRBV11-3, the J gene TRBJ2-1; 15 nucleotides agree with TRBD2. The V segment lost 0 bases and the J segment 10 bases; nucleotides outside the gene matches: 4. The germline gives CDR1 SGHNT, CDR2 YENEEA. The CDR3 consists of 16 residues. CDR3 sequence (DNA): TGTGCCAGCAGCTTAGACGGACTAGCGGGAGGGAACGAGCAGTTCTTC. It specifies CASSLDGLAGGNEQFF.

This chain links TRBV5-1 with TRBJ2-6, with D perhaps TRBD1 (6 bases). The CDR3 contains 17 residues. Germline CDR1 is SGHRS and CDR2 is YFSETQ. V lost 0 bases and J 0 bases, leaving 10 bases between the germline ends. The CDR3 protein is CASSLEGRGSGANVLTF. The CDR3, as DNA: TGCGCCAGCAGCTTGGAGGGCAGGGGCTCTGGGGCCAACGTCCTGACTTTC.

The J gene is TRBJ2-6, the V gene TRBV5-1; 7 bases line up with TRBD1. V trimming: 2 bases; J trimming: 2 bases; junction bases outside the gene matches: 7. Per germline, CDR1 SGHRS and CDR2 YFSETQ. CDR3 length: 17 residues. The CDR3 protein is CASSFGQGEAGANVLTF. CDR3 DNA sequence: TGCGCCAGCAGCTTTGGGCAGGGGGAAGCTGGGGCCAACGTCCTGACTTTC.

The J gene is TRBJ1-1, the V gene TRBV6-5, with 8 bases that match TRBD1. CDR1 and CDR2 from the germline V gene are MNHEY and SVGAGI. CDR3 length equals 14 residues. Trimming cost V 9 bases and J 5 bases; bases outside gene matches: 11. This CDR3 is CARCLDRGGTEAFF. CDR3 DNA: TGTGCCAGGTGCTTAGACAGGGGCGGGACTGAAGCTTTCTTT.

CDR3 in DNA: TGCGCCAGCAGCCCACGGACTAGCGGAAGCACAGATACGCAGTATTTT. Translation gives CASSPRTSGSTDTQYF. The gene calls are TRBV5-1 and TRBJ2-3; TRBD2 matches at 10 bases. J lost 0 bases, V lost 4 bases, and 5 bases had no gene match. This CDR3 spans 16 amino acids. Germline V lookup: CDR1 SGHRS, CDR2 YFSETQ.

J is TRBJ2-1 and V is TRBV4-2; the match to TRBD2 covers 10 bases. Unmatched junction bases numbered 2, after V lost 2 bases and J lost 7 bases. The V gene's germline CDR1 is LGHNA and CDR2 YNFKEQ. CDR3 size: 14 residues. CDR3 nucleotides: TGTGCCAGCAGCCAACCAGCGGGGGGGAATGAGCAGTTCTTC. Its protein is CASSQPAGGNEQFF.

The gene calls are TRBV6-1 and TRBJ2-5, with 7 bases aligning to TRBD2. The CDR3 loop spans 14 amino acids. Germline-derived CDR1 and CDR2 are MNHNS and SASEGT. This CDR3 is CATKGRERYETQYF. As DNA, the CDR3 is TGTGCAACCAAAGGGCGGGAGAGGTATGAGACCCAGTACTTC.

The chain joins TRBV5-1 to TRBJ1-5, with 7 nucleotides matching TRBD1. CDR3 length: 13 amino acids. J lost 5 bases, V lost 4 bases, and 3 bases had no gene match. The germline V gene encodes CDR1 SGHRS and CDR2 YFSETQ. The CDR3 nucleotides read TGCGCCAGCAGCAGGGGGACAGATCAGCCCCAGCATTTT. It specifies CASSRGTDQPQHF.

The chain has TRBV30 and TRBJ1-5; D call uncertain. This CDR3 has 13 amino acids. The V gene's germline CDR1 is GTSNPN and CDR2 SVGIG (reference sequence). V was clipped by 0 bases and J by 6 bases, with 9 bases between them. Here the CDR3 reads CAWSVESGQPQHF. The CDR3 DNA sequence: TGTGCCTGGAGTGTAGAATCGGGTCAGCCCCAGCATTTT.

V and J are TRBV7-9 and TRBJ1-1, with no clear D. The germline CDR1 and CDR2 sequences are SEHNR and FQNEAQ (reference sequence). The CDR3 is made up of 15 amino acids. The ends were cut back, 7 bases at V and 1 base at J, with 16 bases in the middle. CDR3 sequence (DNA): TGTGCCAGCAAACGAGGTGGACTGCCGAACACTGAAGCTTTCTTT. Its protein is CASKRGGLPNTEAFF.

The rearrangement uses TRBV6-5 and TRBJ1-2; D possibly corresponds to TRBD1 (5 bases). The CDR3 has 13 residues. CDR1 is MNHEY and CDR2 is SVGAGI in the germline V gene. Trimming pared 2 bases from V and 2 bases from J, leaving 6 bases between. The CDR3 DNA follows: TGTGCCAGCAGTTACCCAGGGAACTATGGCTACACCTTC. Amino acids: CASSYPGNYGYTF.

V is TRBV19 and J is TRBJ2-3, with 15 bases identical to TRBD2. CDR3 length: 20 amino acids. V was clipped by 4 bases and J by 7 bases; unmatched bases: 18. Germline CDR1 LNHDA, CDR2 SQIVND (reference sequence). The CDR3 loop reads CASSTSGTSGRRGGLNTQYF. The CDR3 coding sequence is TGTGCCAGTAGTACTTCCGGGACTAGCGGGAGGCGGGGGGGGTTGAATACGCAGTATTTT.

The chain joins TRBV27 to TRBJ1-2, with 7 bases that match TRBD1. J lost 5 bases, V lost 5 bases, and 8 bases had no gene match. The V gene's germline CDR1 is MNHEY and CDR2 SMNVEV (reference sequence). There are 14 residues in the CDR3. CDR3 amino acids: CASSPLDRVYGYTF. The CDR3 DNA reads TGTGCCAGCAGTCCTCTCGACAGGGTTTATGGCTACACCTTC.

The CDR3 protein is CASSQKTGGLRSTGELFF. For the CDR3, the DNA is TGTGCCAGCAGCCAGAAGACAGGGGGCCTACGATCCACCGGGGAGCTGTTTTTT. This rearrangement joins TRBV4-2 to TRBJ2-2, with 10 bases matching TRBD1. The CDR3 loop spans 18 amino acids. V was pared by 3 bases and J by 4 bases, with 11 bases of the junction left unmatched. Germline-derived CDR1 and CDR2 are LGHNA and YNFKEQ.